The 12 T cell receptor beta chains below come from one sample, sequenced in a study of blood T cell repertoires in COVID-19. Sequencing used immunoSEQ multiplex PCR; TCRdb keeps in-frame clones, though not all of them. The sample lists about 150,000 clones, around 86% occurring once. Sequences were obtained from peripheral blood. All receptors come from a man aged 50 to 59 who had recovered from COVID-19.

This chain uses TRBV7-2 with TRBJ1-5, with TRBD1 as a possible D gene (5 bases). CDR1 and CDR2 from the germline V gene are SGHTA and FQGNSA. The CDR3 consists of 15 residues. V lost 3 bases and J lost 4, with 13 bases in between. The CDR3, as DNA: TGTGCCAGCAGCTTGGGATATGGGGGGAATCAGCCCCAGCATTTT. It translates to CASSLGYGGNQPQHF.

The chain combines TRBV4-2 with TRBJ1-1; possibly TRBD1 for D (5 bases). Germline loops: CDR1 LGHNA, CDR2 YNFKEQ. The CDR3 has 12 amino acids. V was clipped by 5 bases and J by 5 bases, with 9 bases between them. CDR3 loop: CASSTGWTEAFF. Written as DNA, the CDR3 is TGTGCCAGCAGCACAGGTTGGACTGAAGCTTTCTTT.

The rearrangement links TRBV6-5 to TRBJ1-5, with TRBD1 identical over 7 bases. This CDR3 is built from 15 residues. Trimming at V came to 9 bases and at J to 1 base, leaving 9 bases not matched to a gene. Germline lookup yields CDR1 MNHEY and CDR2 SVGAGI. CDR3 sequence (DNA): TGTGCCAGTAAACTTGACAGGGCGAGCAATCAGCCCCAGCATTTT. Its protein product is CASKLDRASNQPQHF.

J is TRBJ2-3 and V is TRBV5-6, with TRBD1 as a possible D gene (7 bases). Trimming shortened V by 2 bases and J by 3 bases, and 22 bases separated the two germline ends. CDR3 size: 18 residues. Germline V CDR1 and CDR2: SGHDT, YYEEEE. The CDR3 bases are TGTGCCAGCAGCTTTCCTACGGAGGGGGCCCGGCTTACAGATACGCAGTATTTT. Translated, it gives CASSFPTEGARLTDTQYF.

This clone was seen more than once but under ten times. The chain links TRBV7-2 to TRBJ1-3; D not certain. CDR1 is SGHTA, CDR2 FQGNSA, per germline. The CDR3 spans 15 residues. V shed 1 base and J shed 7 bases, with 14 bases lying between them. As DNA, the CDR3 is TGTGCCAGCAGCTTAGAGGTCAGGCGAGGGAACACCATATATTTT. As protein: CASSLEVRRGNTIYF.

The sample holds one count of this clone. V gene TRBV4-3 combines with J gene TRBJ1-4; 9 bases fit TRBD1. CDR3 length: 16 amino acids. Trimming cost V 3 bases and J 7 bases; bases outside gene matches: 9. Germline loops: CDR1 LGHNA, CDR2 YSLEER. The CDR3 reads CASSQRAGQGGEKLFF. CDR3 DNA sequence: TGCGCCAGCAGCCAGAGAGCGGGACAGGGTGGTGAAAAACTGTTTTTT.

This chain uses TRBV2 with TRBJ2-7, with D possibly being TRBD1 (6 bases). Between the trimmed V and J ends, which lost 6 bases and 5 bases, there was a span of 14 bases. The CDR3 consists of 13 residues. Per the germline V gene, CDR1 is SNHLY and CDR2 is FYNNEI. The CDR3 DNA is TGTGCCAGCAGCACAGGACAGAGCGACGAGCAGTACTTC. Protein: CASSTGQSDEQYF.

This chain uses TRBV27 with TRBJ2-1; TRBD1 might be the D (6 bases). This CDR3 spans 14 amino acids. The ends were cut back, 2 bases at V and 6 bases at J, with 11 bases in the middle. The germline CDR1 and CDR2 sequences are MNHEY and SMNVEV (reference sequence). CDR3 loop: CASSLPNRVNEQFF. The CDR3 DNA sequence: TGTGCCAGCAGTTTACCAAACAGGGTCAATGAGCAGTTCTTC.

The rearrangement uses TRBV5-4 and TRBJ2-2, with D possibly TRBD1 on 7 matching bases. Trimming took off 5 bases at V and 0 bases at J, with 14 bases between the two ends. CDR1 is SGHNT, CDR2 YYREEE, per germline (reference sequence). CDR3 size: 16 residues. In DNA, the CDR3 is TGTGCCAGCAGGGATGGAGGGGGCGCGAACACCGGGGAGCTGTTTTTT. Residues: CASRDGGGANTGELFF.

The chain links TRBV11-2 to TRBJ2-1; 13 bases are shared with TRBD2. After removal of 2 bases from V and 10 bases from J, the junction contained 5 bases not matched to a gene. The germline CDR1 and CDR2 sequences are SGHAT and FQNNGV. This CDR3 has 15 residues. The chain's CDR3 is CASSLRTSGGGEQFF. CDR3 nucleotides: TGTGCCAGCAGCTTAAGGACTAGCGGGGGAGGCGAGCAGTTCTTC.

The CDR3 loop reads CASNPGGPYEQYF. As DNA, the CDR3 is TGCGCCAGCAATCCGGGGGGACCCTACGAGCAGTACTTC. The V and J genes are TRBV5-1 and TRBJ2-7, with TRBD2 identical over 7 bases. Germline CDR1 is SGHRS and CDR2 is YFSETQ. This CDR3 spans 13 amino acids. Trimming at V came to 6 bases and at J to 2 bases, leaving 5 bases not matched to a gene.

This chain links TRBV5-5 with TRBJ1-4; possible D gene TRBD1, 6 bases. CDR1 and CDR2 from the germline V gene are SGHKS and YYEKEE (reference sequence). Trimming removed 4 bases at V and 7 bases at J, with 20 bases between. The CDR3 runs 16 residues. The CDR3 bases are TGTGCCAGCAGCCCCCGAGCAGTGGGGGGGCGTGAAAAACTGTTTTTT. This codes for CASSPRAVGGREKLFF.